Below, 10 T cell receptor beta chains from the same sample are listed, as sequenced in a study of CD8 T cells in Susac syndrome. Random hexamers were used to reverse transcribe roughly 0.45 to 1 ug of RNA. TCRdb re-called the immunoSEQ multiplex PCR reads through MiXCR, storing one row per CDR3 protein. The sample includes around 79,000 distinct CDR3 sequences, roughly 94% seen only once; the top ten take 0.52%. The specimen sequenced was CD8+ T cells from PBMCs. These receptors originate from a human donor with Susac syndrome.

V usage is TRBV24-1 and J usage is TRBJ2-1, with TRBD1 matching over 11 bases. CDR1 is KGHDR, CDR2 SFDVKD, per germline. This CDR3 has 14 amino acids. V lost 4 bases, J lost 9 bases, and 4 bases stayed unmatched. DNA for the CDR3: TGTGCCACCAGTGACCCGGACAGGGGGCGTGAGCAGTTCTTC. Its translation is CATSDPDRGREQFF.

This sequence joins TRBV20-1 and TRBJ2-5; the D call may be TRBD1 or TRBD2 (5 bases each). V was trimmed by 2 bases and J by 5 bases, leaving 18 bases between them. Germline V lookup: CDR1 DFQATT, CDR2 SNEGSKA (reference sequence). The CDR3 has 15 amino acids. The CDR3 sequence is CSARTRDGPKETQYF. The CDR3 nucleotides read TGCAGTGCTAGAACCCGGGACGGACCCAAGGAGACCCAGTACTTC.

The chain recombines TRBV6-2 or TRBV6-3 with TRBJ1-4; D not resolved. The CDR3 is made up of 11 amino acids. CDR1 is MNHEY, CDR2 SVGEGT, per germline. V lost 9 bases and J 3 bases, leaving 5 bases between the germline ends. The chain's CDR3 is CASGANEKLFF. The CDR3 DNA reads TGTGCCAGTGGAGCTAATGAAAAACTGTTTTTT.

The genes are TRBV28 and TRBJ1-5, with no clear D. Germline V gene data show CDR1 as MDHEN and CDR2 as SYDVKM. V lost 8 bases and J 0 bases, leaving 23 bases between the germline ends. The CDR3 loop spans 18 amino acids. CDR3 sequence reads: CASAPSHVDIDSNQPQHF. In DNA, the CDR3 is TGTGCCAGCGCCCCGTCACATGTAGACATTGATAGCAATCAGCCCCAGCATTTT. Together with reference TRBV28 and TRBJ1-5, the CDR3 gives the full variable domain: DVKVTQSSRYLVKRTGEKVFLECVQDMDHENMFWYRQDPGLGLRLIYFSYDVKMKEKGDIPEGYSVSREKKERFSLILESASTNQTSMYLCASAPSHVDIDSNQPQHFGDGTRLSIL.

The V gene is TRBV7-2, the J gene TRBJ2-7; a possible D gene is TRBD1 (6 bases). This CDR3 has 13 residues. Trimming left V 4 bases short and J 2 bases short, with 9 bases between. Germline CDR1 reads SGHTA; CDR2 reads FQGNSA. The CDR3 here is CASSWGRTYEQYF. CDR3 bases: TGTGCCAGCAGCTGGGGGCGAACCTACGAGCAGTACTTC. The whole variable domain, remainder taken from reference TRBV7-2 and TRBJ2-7, is GAGVSQSPSNKVTEKGKDVELRCDPISGHTALYWYRQSLGQGLEFLIYFQGNSAPDKSGLPSDRFSAERTGGSVSTLTIQRTQQEDSAVYLCASSWGRTYEQYFGPGTRLTVT.

V usage is TRBV20-1 and J usage is TRBJ1-5; a possible D gene is TRBD1 (6 bases). In germline, CDR1 is DFQATT, CDR2 SNEGSKA (reference sequence). Deletions cut 5 bases from V and 6 bases from J, with 20 bases between. The CDR3 totals 15 residues. The DNA of the CDR3 is TGCAGTGCTTTTCTAGGGGGAGACTATGGTCAGCCCCAGCATTTT. This codes for CSAFLGGDYGQPQHF.

The chain is built from TRBV10-2 and TRBJ2-3, with 10 bases aligning to TRBD1. The CDR3 contains 15 residues. Losses at the gene ends were 6 bases for V and 5 bases for J; bases not matched to a gene: 8. The germline V gene has CDR1 WSHSY and CDR2 SAAADI. CDR3: CASSQPGTGEDTQYF. In DNA form, the CDR3 reads TGCGCCAGCAGCCAGCCCGGGACAGGGGAAGATACGCAGTATTTT.

This chain uses TRBV11-2 with TRBJ2-7; D remains ambiguous. The CDR3 spans 15 residues. The germline V gene encodes CDR1 SGHAT and CDR2 FQNNGV. Trimming shortened V by 5 bases and J by 2 bases, and 16 bases separated the two germline ends. DNA of the CDR3: TGTGCCAGCAGCCCCGTTGGCACCGCGACCTACGAGCAGTACTTC. Translation gives CASSPVGTATYEQYF.

The CDR3 reads CASSARQLNTEAFF. The DNA of the CDR3 is TGTGCCAGCAGCGCCCGACAGCTGAACACTGAAGCTTTCTTT. The chain carries TRBV7-9 and TRBJ1-1; a weak D match, TRBD1 (5 bases). CDR1 and CDR2 (germline): SEHNR, FQNEAQ (reference sequence). The CDR3 has 14 residues. V shed 5 bases and J shed 0 bases, with 10 bases lying between them.

The CDR3 DNA reads TGTGCCAGTCCCACCCGAAACACTGAAGCTTTCTTT. It yields the protein CASPTRNTEAFF. The chain carries TRBV6-5 and TRBJ1-1; D is uncertain. Trimming shortened V by 9 bases and J by 2 bases, and 10 bases separated the two germline ends. The CDR3 extends over 12 amino acids. Looked up from germline, CDR1 is MNHEY and CDR2 is SVGAGI.